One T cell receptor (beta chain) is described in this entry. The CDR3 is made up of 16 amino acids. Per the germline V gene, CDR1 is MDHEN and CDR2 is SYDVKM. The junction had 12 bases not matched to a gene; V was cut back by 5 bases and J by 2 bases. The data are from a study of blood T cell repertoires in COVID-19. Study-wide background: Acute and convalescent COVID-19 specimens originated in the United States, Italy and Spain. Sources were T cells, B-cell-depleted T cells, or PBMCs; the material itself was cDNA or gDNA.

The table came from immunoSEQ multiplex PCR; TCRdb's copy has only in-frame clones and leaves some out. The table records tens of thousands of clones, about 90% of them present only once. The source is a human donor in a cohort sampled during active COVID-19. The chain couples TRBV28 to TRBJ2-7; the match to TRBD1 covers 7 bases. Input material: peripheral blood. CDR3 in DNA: TGTGCCAGCAGTGAACTAAGACAGGGTTTAACCTACGAGCAGTACTTC. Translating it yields CASSELRQGLTYEQYF.